This T cell receptor beta chain was sequenced in a study of cytomegalovirus exposure and HLA in healthy donors. Broader study findings: Sequences of the TCR beta chain were said to predict the HLA-A and HLA-B alleles of most subjects accurately. Across HLA loci, a later analysis found differing TCR association rates, with DRB1 most and HLA-C fewest. Excluded were some V segments that proved indistinguishable, including TRBV6-2 and TRBV6-3.

This CDR3 spans 14 amino acids. Germline V CDR1 and CDR2: MNHEY, SVGAGI. A multiplex PCR was run with 60 Vbeta primers and 13 Jbeta primers. TCRdb's copy holds only in-frame clones and misses some; the assay was immunoSEQ multiplex PCR. The sample contains around 110,000 clones, about 61% of which appear only once. Note on this clone: The antigen remains undetermined. The junction departs from the called germline gene at one end, perhaps through a read error. This specimen includes other DNA sequences encoding the same CDR3.

The chain couples TRBV6-5 to TRBJ1-1; D is undetermined. The specimen was PBMCs. The clonotype originates from a woman in her thirties in good health and CMV-seronegative. The CDR3 sequence: CASSPGWEGTEAFF. CDR3 DNA sequence: TGTGCCAGCAGTCCTGGGTGGGAGGGCACTGAAGCTTTCTTC.